This T cell receptor beta chain was profiled in a study of shared clonotypes between healthy human individuals. Background on the study: Researchers assigned three CD4 naive, three CD4 memory, two CD8 naive and one CD8 memory plate to each donor. Study-wide results and caveats: Non-shared clonotypes displayed generation probabilities falling below those of clonotypes present in all four donors. Estimated clonotype richness was generally higher in naive than memory subsets.

Of note for this clone: The antigen remains unidentified.

V lost 4 bases to trimming and J lost 3 bases, with 10 bases between them. Per germline, CDR1 LNHDA and CDR2 SQIVND (reference sequence). This CDR3 spans 14 amino acids. The test was conducted at deep level. Generated by immunoSEQ multiplex PCR, the TCRdb table keeps only in-frame clones and is missing some. The sample lists about 2.4 million clones; over 85% were seen once. The TCR comes from a young man in good health. V is TRBV19 and J is TRBJ1-5; weak D call: TRBD1 (6 bases). Sequenced input: naive CD4+ T cells sorted from blood. Subset noted: CD45RA+ positively selected. CDR3 sequence: CASSSGQPNQPQHF. In nucleotides, the CDR3 is TGTGCCAGTAGTAGCGGACAGCCCAATCAGCCCCAGCATTTT.